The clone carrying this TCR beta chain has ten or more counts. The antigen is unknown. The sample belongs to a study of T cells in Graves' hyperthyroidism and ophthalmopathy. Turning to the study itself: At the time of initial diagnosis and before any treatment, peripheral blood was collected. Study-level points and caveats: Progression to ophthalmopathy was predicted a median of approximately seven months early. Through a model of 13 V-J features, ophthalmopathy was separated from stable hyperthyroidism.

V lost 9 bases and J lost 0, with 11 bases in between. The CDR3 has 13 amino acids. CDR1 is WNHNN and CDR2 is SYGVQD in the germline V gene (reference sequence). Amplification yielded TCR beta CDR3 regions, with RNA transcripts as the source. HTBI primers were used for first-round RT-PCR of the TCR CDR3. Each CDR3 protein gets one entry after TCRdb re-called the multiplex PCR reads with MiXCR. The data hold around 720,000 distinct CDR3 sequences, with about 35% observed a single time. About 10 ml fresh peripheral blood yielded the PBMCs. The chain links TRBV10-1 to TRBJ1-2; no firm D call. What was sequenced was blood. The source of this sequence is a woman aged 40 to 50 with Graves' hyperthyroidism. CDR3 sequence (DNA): TGCGCCAGTCGGTCAGAAGCTAACTATGGCTACACCTTC. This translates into CASRSEANYGYTF.